The clone carrying this T cell receptor beta chain was recorded a few times. This record belongs to a study of metastatic and nonmetastatic thyroid tumors. Thyroid surgery had not been preceded by any treatment in any patient. The ends were cut back, 5 bases at V and 1 base at J, with 14 bases in the middle. The CDR3 is 15 residues long. CDR1 and CDR2 from the germline V gene are LNHDA and SQIVND (reference sequence). With MiXCR, TCRdb reprocessed the PCR reads. This table has several thousand clones, around 28% appearing once. Material for sequencing was tumor tissue. The J gene is TRBJ1-1, the V gene TRBV19; D is unresolved. This sequence originates from a male donor with papillary thyroid cancer or a benign thyroid nodule (not recorded which). Some clones in this sample may be carry-over from other donors' samples. In DNA form, the CDR3 reads TGTGCCAGTAGTCCGACCGTGGGAGGGAACACTGAAGCTTTCTTT. Protein: CASSPTVGGNTEAFF.